This T cell receptor (beta chain) was identified during a study of blood T cell repertoires in COVID-19. TCRdb's copy holds only in-frame clones and misses some; the assay was immunoSEQ multiplex PCR. The sample has about 76,000 clones; roughly nine tenths are singletons. Material for sequencing was peripheral blood. This receptor was identified in a man over 45 with acute or convalescent COVID-19.

The CDR3 region has the DNA TGTGCCAGCAGTTTTGCTAGCGGGAGGATCCCAGATACGCAGTATTTT. It codes for CASSFASGRIPDTQYF. The chain carries TRBV28 and TRBJ2-3, with 11 bases aligning to TRBD2. CDR1 and CDR2 (germline): MDHEN, SYDVKM. The junction had 6 bases not matched to a gene; V was cut back by 3 bases and J by 4 bases. The CDR3 totals 16 residues.